This TCR beta chain comes out of a study of graft-versus-host responses after intestinal transplantation. With respect to this clone: The antigen is not known.

Assay: immunoSEQ multiplex PCR; the TCRdb copy retains only in-frame clones and omits some. The table records about 51,000 clones, roughly 90% of them present only once. The CDR3 totals 9 residues. V was trimmed by 6 bases and J by 5 bases, leaving 3 bases between them. Per germline, CDR1 DFQATT and CDR2 SNEGSKA (reference sequence). Broader study findings: GvH clones detected in recipient marrow included some appearing first in ileum or blood.

The chain has TRBV20-1 and TRBJ2-3; D remains ambiguous. The material was unstimulated CD4+ T cells sorted from spleen or lymph node cells, obtained before transplant. The source of this sequence is a human donor who was the organ donor for an intestinal transplant. CDR3 DNA sequence: TGCAGTGCGCGAGATACGCAGTATTTT. It translates to CSARDTQYF.